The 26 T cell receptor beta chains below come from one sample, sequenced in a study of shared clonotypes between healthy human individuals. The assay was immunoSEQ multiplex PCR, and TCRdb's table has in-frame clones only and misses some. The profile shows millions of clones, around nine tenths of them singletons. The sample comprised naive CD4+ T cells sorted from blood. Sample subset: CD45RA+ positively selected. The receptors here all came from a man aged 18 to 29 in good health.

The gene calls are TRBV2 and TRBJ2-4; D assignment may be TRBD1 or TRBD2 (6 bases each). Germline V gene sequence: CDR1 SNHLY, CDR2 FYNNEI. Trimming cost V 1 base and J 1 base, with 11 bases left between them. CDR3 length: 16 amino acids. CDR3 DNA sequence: TGTGCCAGCAGTGAAGGGGGGGCGCAGGCCAAAAACATTCAGTACTTC. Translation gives CASSEGGAQAKNIQYF.

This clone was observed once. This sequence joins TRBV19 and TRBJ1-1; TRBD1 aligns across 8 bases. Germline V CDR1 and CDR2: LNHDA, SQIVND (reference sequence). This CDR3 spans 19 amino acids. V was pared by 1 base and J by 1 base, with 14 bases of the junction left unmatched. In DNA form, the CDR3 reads TGTGCCAGTAGTATAGGGGACAGGTTCATTGAGTCTACGAACACTGAAGCTTTCTTT. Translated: CASSIGDRFIESTNTEAFF.

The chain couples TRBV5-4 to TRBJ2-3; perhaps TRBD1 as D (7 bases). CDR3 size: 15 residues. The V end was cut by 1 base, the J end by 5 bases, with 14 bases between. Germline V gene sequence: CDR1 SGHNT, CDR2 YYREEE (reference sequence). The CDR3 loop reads CASSLQGGKGDTQYF. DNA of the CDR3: TGTGCCAGCAGCTTGCAGGGGGGCAAGGGAGATACGCAGTATTTT.

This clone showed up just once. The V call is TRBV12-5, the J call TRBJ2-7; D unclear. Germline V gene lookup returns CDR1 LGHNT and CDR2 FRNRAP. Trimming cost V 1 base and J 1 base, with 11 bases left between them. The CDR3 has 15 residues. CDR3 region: CASGLGAATSYEQYF. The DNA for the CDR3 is TGTGCTAGTGGTTTGGGAGCCGCAACGTCCTACGAGCAGTACTTC. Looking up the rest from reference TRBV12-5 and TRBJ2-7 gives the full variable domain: DARVTQTPRHKVTEMGQEVTMRCQPILGHNTVFWYRQTMMQGLELLAYFRNRAPLDDSGMPKDRFSAEMPDATLATLKIQPSEPRDSAVYFCASGLGAATSYEQYFGPGTRLTVT.

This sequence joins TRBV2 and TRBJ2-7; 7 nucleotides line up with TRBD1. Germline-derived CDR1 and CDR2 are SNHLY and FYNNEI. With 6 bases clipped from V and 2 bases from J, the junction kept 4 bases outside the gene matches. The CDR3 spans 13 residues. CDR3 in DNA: TGTGCCAGCAGGAGACAGGGTACCTACGAGCAGTACTTC. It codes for CASRRQGTYEQYF.

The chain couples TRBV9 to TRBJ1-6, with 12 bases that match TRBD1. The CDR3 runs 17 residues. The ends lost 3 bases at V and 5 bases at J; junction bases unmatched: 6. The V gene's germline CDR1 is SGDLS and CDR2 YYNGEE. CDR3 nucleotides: TGTGCCAGCAGCGCGGGCGGGACAGGGGGCAATAATTCACCCCTCCACTTT. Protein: CASSAGGTGGNNSPLHF. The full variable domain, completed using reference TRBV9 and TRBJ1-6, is DSGVTQTPKHLITATGQRVTLRCSPRSGDLSVYWYQQSLDQGLQFLIQYYNGEERAKGNILERFSAQQFPDLHSELNLSSLELGDSALYFCASSAGGTGGNNSPLHFGNGTRLTVT.

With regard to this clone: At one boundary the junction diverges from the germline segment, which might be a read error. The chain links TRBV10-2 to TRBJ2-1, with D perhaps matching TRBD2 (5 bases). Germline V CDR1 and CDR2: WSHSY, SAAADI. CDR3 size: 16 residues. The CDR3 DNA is TGCGCCAGCAGTAAGTCGGGATTTAGCTCCTACAATGAGCAGTTCTTC. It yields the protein CASSKSGFSSYNEQFF.

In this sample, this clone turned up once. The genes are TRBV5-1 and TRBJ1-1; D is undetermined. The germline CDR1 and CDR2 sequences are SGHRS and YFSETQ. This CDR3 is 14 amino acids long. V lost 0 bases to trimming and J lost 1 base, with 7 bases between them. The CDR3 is CASSLALSNTEAFF. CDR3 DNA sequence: TGCGCCAGCAGCTTGGCCTTGTCGAACACTGAAGCTTTCTTT.

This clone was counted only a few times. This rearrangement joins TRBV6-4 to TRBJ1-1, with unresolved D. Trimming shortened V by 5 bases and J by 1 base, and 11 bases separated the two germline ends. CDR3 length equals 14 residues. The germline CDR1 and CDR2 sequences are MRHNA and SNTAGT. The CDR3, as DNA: TGTGCCAGCAGTTCCTCAGCGAGGAACACTGAAGCTTTCTTT. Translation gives CASSSSARNTEAFF.

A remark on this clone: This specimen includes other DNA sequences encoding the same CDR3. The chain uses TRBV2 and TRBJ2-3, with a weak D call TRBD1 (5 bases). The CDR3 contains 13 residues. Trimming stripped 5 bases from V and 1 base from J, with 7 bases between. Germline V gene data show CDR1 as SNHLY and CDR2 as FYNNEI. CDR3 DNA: TGTGCCAGCAGTCAACAGGGCACAGATACGCAGTATTTT. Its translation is CASSQQGTDTQYF.

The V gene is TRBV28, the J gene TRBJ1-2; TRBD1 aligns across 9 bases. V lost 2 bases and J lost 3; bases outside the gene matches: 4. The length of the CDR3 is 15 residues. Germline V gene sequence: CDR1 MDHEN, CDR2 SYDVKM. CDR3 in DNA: TGTGCCAGCAGTTTAACAGGGGGCATAGACTATGGCTACACCTTC. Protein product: CASSLTGGIDYGYTF.

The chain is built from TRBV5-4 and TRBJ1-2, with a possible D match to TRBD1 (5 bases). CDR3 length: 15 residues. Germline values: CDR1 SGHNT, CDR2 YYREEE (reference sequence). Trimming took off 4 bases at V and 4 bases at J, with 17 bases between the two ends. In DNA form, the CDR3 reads TGTGCCAGCAGCACTGGGACGGACGGCGCCTATGGCTACACCTTC. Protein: CASSTGTDGAYGYTF.

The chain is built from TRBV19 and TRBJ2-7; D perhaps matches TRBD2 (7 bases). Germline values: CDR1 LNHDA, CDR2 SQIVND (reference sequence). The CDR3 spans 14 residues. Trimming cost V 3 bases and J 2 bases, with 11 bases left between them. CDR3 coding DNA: TGTGCCAGTAGTATGCGGGGGCCCACCTACGAGCAGTACTTC. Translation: CASSMRGPTYEQYF.

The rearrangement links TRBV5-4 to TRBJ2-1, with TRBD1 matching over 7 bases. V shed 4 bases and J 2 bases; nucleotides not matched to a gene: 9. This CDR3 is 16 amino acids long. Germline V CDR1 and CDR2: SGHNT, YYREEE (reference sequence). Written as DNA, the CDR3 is TGTGCCAGCAGCCCACCGACAGGGACAGCCTACAATGAGCAGTTCTTC. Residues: CASSPPTGTAYNEQFF.

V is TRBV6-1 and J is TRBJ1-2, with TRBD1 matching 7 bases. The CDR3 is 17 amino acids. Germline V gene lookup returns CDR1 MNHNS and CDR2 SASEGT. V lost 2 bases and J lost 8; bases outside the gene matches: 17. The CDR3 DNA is TGTGCCAGCAGTGAACCTTGGGACAGTAAAGTTTTCGGGGGCTACACCTTC. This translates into CASSEPWDSKVFGGYTF.

The chain's CDR3 is CASSPPNRIGAGRSYEQYF. In DNA form, the CDR3 reads TGTGCCAGCTCACCGCCGAACCGAATAGGAGCGGGCCGCTCCTACGAGCAGTACTTC. This sequence joins TRBV18 and TRBJ2-7; D might be TRBD2 (6 bases). The CDR3 totals 19 residues. Per germline, CDR1 KGHSH and CDR2 LQKENI. With 3 bases removed from V and 0 bases from J, the gap between germline ends came to 24 bases.

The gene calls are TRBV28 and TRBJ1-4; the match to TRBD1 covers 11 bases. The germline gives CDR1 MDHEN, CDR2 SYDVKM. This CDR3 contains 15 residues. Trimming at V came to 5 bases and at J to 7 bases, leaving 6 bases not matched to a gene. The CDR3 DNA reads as TGTGCCAGCAGTCCAGGACAGGGGGCCGGTGAAAAACTGTTTTTT. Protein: CASSPGQGAGEKLFF.

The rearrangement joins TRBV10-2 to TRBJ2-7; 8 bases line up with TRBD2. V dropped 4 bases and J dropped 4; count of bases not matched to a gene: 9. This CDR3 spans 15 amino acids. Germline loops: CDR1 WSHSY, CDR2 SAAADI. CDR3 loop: CASSAGETSVYEQYF. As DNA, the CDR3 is TGCGCCAGCAGTGCAGGCGAGACTAGCGTTTACGAGCAGTACTTC.

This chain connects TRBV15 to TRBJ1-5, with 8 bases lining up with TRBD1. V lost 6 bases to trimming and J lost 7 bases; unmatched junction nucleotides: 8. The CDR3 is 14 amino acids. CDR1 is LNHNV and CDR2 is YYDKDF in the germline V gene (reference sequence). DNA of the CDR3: TGTGCCACCAGTTCACAGGGGGTTTGGCAGCCCCAGCATTTT. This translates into CATSSQGVWQPQHF.

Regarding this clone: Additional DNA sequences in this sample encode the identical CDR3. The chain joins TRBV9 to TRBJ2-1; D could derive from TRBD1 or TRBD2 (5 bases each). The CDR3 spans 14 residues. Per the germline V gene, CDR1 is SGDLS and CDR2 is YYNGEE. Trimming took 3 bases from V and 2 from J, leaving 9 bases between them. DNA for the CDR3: TGTGCCAGCAGCGCCGGGACCGCCTACAATGAGCAGTTCTTC. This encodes CASSAGTAYNEQFF.

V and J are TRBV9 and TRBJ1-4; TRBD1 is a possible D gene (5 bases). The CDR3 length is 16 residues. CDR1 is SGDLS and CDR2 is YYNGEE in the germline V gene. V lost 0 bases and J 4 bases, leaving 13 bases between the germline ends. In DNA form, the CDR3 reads TGTGCCAGCAGCGTAGCTGCAGGACAACTTAATGAAAAACTGTTTTTT. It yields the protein CASSVAAGQLNEKLFF.

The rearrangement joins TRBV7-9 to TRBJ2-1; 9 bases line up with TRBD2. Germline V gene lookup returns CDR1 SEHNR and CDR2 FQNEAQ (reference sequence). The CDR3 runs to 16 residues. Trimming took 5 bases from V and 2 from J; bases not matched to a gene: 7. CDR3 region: CASSLTRGGAYNEQFF. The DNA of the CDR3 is TGTGCCAGCAGCCTCACCCGCGGGGGGGCCTACAATGAGCAGTTCTTC.

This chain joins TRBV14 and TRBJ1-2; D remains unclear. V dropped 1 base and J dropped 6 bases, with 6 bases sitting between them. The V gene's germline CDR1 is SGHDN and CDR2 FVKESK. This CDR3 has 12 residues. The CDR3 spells CASSQVGDGYTF. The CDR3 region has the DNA TGTGCCAGCAGCCAAGTCGGGGATGGCTACACCTTC.

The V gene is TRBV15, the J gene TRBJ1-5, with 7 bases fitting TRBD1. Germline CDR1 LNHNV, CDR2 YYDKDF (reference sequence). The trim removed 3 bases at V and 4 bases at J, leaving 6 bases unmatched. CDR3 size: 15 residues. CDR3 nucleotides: TGTGCCACCAGCAGCCGGGACAGCCAAAATCAGCCCCAGCATTTT. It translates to CATSSRDSQNQPQHF. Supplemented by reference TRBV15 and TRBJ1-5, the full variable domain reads DAMVIQNPRYQVTQFGKPVTLSCSQTLNHNVMYWYQQKSSQAPKLLFHYYDKDFNNEADTPDNFQSRRPNTSFCFLDIRSPGLGDTAMYLCATSSRDSQNQPQHFGDGTRLSIL.

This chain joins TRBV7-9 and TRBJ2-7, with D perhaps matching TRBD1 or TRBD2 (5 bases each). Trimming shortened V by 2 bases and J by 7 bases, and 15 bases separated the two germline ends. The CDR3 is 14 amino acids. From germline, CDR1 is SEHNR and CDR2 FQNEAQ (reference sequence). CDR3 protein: CASSLSGRGMEQYF. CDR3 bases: TGTGCCAGCAGCTTAAGCGGTAGGGGAATGGAGCAGTACTTC.

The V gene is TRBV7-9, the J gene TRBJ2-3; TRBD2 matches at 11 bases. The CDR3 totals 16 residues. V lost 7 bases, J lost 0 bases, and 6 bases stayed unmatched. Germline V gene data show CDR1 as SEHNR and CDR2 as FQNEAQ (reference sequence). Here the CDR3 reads CASTRGLAASTDTQYF. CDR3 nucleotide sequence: TGTGCCAGCACCCGGGGACTAGCGGCTAGCACAGATACGCAGTATTTT.